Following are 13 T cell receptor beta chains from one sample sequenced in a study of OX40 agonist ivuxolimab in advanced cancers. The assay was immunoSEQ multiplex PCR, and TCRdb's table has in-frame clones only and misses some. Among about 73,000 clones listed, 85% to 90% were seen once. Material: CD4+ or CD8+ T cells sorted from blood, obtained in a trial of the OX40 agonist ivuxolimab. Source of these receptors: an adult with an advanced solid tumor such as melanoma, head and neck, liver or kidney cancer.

The CDR3 sequence: CASKDGSGYEQYF. In DNA form, the CDR3 reads TGTGCCAGCAAGGACGGATCAGGGTACGAGCAGTACTTC. The chain joins TRBV13 to TRBJ2-7; perhaps TRBD1 as D (5 bases). V lost 7 bases and J lost 4, with 14 bases in between. The CDR3 totals 13 residues. Per the germline V gene, CDR1 is PRHDT and CDR2 is FYEKMQ (reference sequence).

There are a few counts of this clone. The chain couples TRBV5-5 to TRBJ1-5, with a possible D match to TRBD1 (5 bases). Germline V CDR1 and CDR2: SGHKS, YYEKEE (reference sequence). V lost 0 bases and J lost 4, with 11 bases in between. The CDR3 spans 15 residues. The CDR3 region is CASSLEVGGNQPQHF. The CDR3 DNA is TGTGCCAGCAGCTTGGAGGTCGGGGGTAATCAGCCCCAGCATTTT.

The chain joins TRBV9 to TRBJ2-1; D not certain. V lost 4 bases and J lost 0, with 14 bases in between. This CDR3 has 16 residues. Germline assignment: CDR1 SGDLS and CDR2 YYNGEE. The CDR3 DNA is TGTGCCAGCAGCCCCTGGGTGGCTGGCTCCTACAATGAGCAGTTCTTC. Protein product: CASSPWVAGSYNEQFF. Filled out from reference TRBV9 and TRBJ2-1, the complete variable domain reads DSGVTQTPKHLITATGQRVTLRCSPRSGDLSVYWYQQSLDQGLQFLIQYYNGEERAKGNILERFSAQQFPDLHSELNLSSLELGDSALYFCASSPWVAGSYNEQFFGPGTRLTVL.

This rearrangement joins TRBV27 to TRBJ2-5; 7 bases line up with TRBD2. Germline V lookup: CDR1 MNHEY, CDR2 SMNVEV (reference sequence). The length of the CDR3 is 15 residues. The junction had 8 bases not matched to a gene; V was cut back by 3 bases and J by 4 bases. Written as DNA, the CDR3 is TGTGCCAGCAGTTTCCGGGACGGGGGGTCAGAGACCCAGTACTTC. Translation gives CASSFRDGGSETQYF.

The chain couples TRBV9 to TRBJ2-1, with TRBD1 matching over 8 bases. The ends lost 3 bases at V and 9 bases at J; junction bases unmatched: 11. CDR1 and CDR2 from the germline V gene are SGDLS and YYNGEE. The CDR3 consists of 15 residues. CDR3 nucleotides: TGTGCCAGCAGCGCCGGACAGGGATTCTTGGGTGAGCAGTTCTTC. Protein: CASSAGQGFLGEQFF.

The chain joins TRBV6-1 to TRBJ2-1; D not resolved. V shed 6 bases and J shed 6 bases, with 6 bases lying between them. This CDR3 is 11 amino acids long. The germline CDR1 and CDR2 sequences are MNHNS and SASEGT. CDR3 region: CASRVFNEQFF. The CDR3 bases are TGTGCCAGCAGGGTGTTCAATGAGCAGTTCTTC.

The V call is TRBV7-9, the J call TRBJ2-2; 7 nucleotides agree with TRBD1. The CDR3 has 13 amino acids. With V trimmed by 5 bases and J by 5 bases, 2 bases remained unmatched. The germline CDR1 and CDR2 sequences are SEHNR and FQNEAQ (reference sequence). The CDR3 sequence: CASSQGDTGELFF. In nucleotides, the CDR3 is TGTGCCAGCAGCCAGGGGGATACCGGGGAGCTGTTTTTT. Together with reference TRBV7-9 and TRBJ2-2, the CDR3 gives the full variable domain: DTGVSQNPRHKITKRGQNVTFRCDPISEHNRLYWYRQTLGQGPEFLTYFQNEAQLEKSRLLSDRFSAERPKGSFSTLEIQRTEQGDSAMYLCASSQGDTGELFFGEGSRLTVL.

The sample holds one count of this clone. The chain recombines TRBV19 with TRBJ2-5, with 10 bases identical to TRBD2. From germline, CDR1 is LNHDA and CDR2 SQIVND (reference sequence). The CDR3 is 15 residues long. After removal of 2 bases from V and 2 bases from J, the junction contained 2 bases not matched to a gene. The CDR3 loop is CASSIWTSGQETQYF. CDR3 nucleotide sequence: TGTGCCAGTAGTATATGGACTAGCGGACAAGAGACCCAGTACTTC.

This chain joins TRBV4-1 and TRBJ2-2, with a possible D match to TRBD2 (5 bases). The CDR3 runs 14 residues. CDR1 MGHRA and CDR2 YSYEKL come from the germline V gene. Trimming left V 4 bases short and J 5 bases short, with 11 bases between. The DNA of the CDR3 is TGCGCCAGCAGCCTCCATACGGGGACCGGGGAGCTGTTTTTT. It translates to CASSLHTGTGELFF.

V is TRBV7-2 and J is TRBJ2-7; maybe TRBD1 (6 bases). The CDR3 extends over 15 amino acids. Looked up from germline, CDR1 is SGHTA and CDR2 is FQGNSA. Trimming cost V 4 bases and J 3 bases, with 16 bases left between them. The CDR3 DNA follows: TGTGCCAGCAGCTCAGACCGGGACAAGAACTACGAGCAGTACTTC. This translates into CASSSDRDKNYEQYF.

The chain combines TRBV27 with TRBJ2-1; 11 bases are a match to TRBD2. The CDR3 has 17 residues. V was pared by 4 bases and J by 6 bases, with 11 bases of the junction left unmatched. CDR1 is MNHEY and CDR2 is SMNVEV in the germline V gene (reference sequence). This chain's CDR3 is CASSSSIGLAGTNEQFF. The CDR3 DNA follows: TGTGCCAGCAGTTCCTCCATAGGACTAGCGGGTACCAATGAGCAGTTCTTC.

CDR3 loop: CASSPDHRVGYTF. For the CDR3, the DNA is TGTGCCAGCTCACCGGACCACAGGGTTGGCTACACCTTC. J is TRBJ1-2 and V is TRBV18; D possibly corresponds to TRBD1 (6 bases). Germline V gene data show CDR1 as KGHSH and CDR2 as LQKENI. The CDR3 extends over 13 amino acids. Between the trimmed V and J ends, which lost 3 bases and 7 bases, there was a span of 12 bases.

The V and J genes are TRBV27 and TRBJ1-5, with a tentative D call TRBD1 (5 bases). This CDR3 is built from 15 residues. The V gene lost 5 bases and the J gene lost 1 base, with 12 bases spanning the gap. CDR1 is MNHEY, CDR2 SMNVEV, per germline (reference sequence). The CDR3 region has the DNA TGTGCCAGCAGTCCTCAGAAGGGGAGCAATCAGCCCCAGCATTTT. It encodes CASSPQKGSNQPQHF.